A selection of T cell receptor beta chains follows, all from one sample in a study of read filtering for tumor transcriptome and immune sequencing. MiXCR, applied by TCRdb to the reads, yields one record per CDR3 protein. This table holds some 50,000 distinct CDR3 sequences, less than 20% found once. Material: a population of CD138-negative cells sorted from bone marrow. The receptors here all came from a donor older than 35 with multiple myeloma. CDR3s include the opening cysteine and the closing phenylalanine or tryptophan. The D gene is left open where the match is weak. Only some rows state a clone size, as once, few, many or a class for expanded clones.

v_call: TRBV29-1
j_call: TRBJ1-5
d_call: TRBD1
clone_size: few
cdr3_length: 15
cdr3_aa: CSVGETGYDNQPQHF
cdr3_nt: TGCAGCGTTGGAGAGACAGGGTACGACAATCAGCCCCAGCATTTT

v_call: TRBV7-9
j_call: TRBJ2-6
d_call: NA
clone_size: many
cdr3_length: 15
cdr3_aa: CASSLAGPGMIVLTF
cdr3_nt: TGTGCCAGCAGCTTAGCGGGCCCAGGAATGATCGTCCTGACTTTC

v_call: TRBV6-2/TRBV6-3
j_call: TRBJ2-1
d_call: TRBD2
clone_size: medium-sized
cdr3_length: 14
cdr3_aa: CASSYHREANEQFF
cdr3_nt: TGTGCCAGCAGTTACCACCGGGAGGCCAATGAGCAGTTCTTC

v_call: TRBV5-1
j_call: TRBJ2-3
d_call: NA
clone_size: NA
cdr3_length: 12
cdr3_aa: CASSEMTDTQYF
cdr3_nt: TGCGCCAGCAGCGAGATGACAGATACGCAGTATTTT

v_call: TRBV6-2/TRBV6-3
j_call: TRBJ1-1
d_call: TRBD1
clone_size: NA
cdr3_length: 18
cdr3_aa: CASSGQGTQGKLNTEAFF
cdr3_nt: TGTGCCAGCAGTGGACAGGGGACACAGGGAAAGTTGAACACTGAAGCTTTCTTT

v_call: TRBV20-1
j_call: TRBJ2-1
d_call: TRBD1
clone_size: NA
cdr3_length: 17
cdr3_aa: CSSSLPGKGATNNEQFF
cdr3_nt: TGCAGTTCTAGCCTGCCGGGTAAGGGGGCGACGAACAATGAGCAGTTCTTC

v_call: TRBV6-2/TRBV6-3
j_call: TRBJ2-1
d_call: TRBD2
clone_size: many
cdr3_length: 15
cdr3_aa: CASRAGTSASNEQFF
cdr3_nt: TGTGCCAGCAGAGCCGGGACTAGCGCTTCTAATGAGCAGTTCTTC

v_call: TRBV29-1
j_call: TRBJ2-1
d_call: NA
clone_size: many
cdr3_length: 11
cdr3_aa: CSALRANEQFF
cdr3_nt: TGCAGCGCCCTCAGGGCCAATGAGCAGTTCTTC

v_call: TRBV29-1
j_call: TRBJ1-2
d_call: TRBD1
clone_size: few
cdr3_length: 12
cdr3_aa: CSVDDRENGYTF
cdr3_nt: TGCAGCGTGGATGACAGGGAGAACGGCTACACCTTC

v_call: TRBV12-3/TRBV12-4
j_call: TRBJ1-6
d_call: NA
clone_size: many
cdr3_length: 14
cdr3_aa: CASSLKSVHSPLHF
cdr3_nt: TGTGCCAGCAGTTTAAAATCGGTGCATTCACCCCTCCACTTT

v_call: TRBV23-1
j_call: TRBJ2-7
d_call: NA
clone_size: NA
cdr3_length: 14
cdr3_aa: CASSQPGHFYEQYF
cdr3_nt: TGCGCCAGCAGTCAACCGGGACACTTCTACGAGCAGTACTTC

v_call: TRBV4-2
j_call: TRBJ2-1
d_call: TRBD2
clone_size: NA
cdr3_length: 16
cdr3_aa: CASSQDPSGRMGVQFF
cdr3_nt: TGTGCCAGCAGCCAAGATCCCAGCGGGAGGATGGGGGTGCAGTTCTTC

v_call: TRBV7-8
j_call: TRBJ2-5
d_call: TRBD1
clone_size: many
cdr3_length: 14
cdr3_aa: CASSLGQGLQTQYF
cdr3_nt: TGTGCCAGCAGCTTAGGACAGGGCTTGCAGACCCAGTACTTC

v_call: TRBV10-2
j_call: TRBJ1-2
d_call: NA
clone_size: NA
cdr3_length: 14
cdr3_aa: CASSESQSIAGYTF
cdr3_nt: TGCGCCAGCAGTGAGTCACAATCCATAGCGGGCTACACCTTC

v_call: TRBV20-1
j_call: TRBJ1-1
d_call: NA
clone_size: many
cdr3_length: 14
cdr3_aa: CSARLMTGPSEAFF
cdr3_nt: TGCAGTGCTAGATTGATGACAGGCCCATCAGAAGCTTTCTTT

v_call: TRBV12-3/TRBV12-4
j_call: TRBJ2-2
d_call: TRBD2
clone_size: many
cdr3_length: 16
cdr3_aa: CASSLGAGGRSGELFF
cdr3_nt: TGTGCCAGCAGTTTAGGGGCGGGAGGTCGTAGCGGGGAGCTGTTTTTT

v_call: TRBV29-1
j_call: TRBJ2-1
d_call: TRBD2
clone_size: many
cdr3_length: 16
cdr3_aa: CSVEDLPGLGYNEQFF
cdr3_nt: TGCAGCGTTGAAGATCTTCCGGGACTAGGTTACAATGAGCAGTTCTTC

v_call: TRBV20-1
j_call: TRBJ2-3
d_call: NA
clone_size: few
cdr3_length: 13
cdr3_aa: CSATGGSTDTQYF
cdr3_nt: TGCAGTGCTACAGGGGGGAGCACAGATACGCAGTATTTT

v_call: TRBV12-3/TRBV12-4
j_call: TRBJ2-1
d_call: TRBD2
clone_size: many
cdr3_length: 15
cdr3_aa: CASSLMTGGPNEQFF
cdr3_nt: TGTGCCAGCAGTTTAATGACGGGAGGGCCGAATGAGCAGTTCTTC

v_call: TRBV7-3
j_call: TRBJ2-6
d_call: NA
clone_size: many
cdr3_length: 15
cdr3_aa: CASSFRNTGANVLTF
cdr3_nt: TGTGCCAGCAGCTTCAGAAACACTGGGGCCAACGTCCTGACTTTC

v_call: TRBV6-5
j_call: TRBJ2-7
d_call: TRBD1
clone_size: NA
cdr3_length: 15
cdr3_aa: CASSSGQGAPYEQYF
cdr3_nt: TGTGCCAGCAGTTCCGGACAGGGGGCCCCCTACGAGCAGTACTTC

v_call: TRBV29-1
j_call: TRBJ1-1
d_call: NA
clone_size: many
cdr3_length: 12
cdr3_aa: CSATGSGAEAFF
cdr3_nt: TGCAGCGCCACAGGGAGTGGGGCTGAAGCTTTCTTT

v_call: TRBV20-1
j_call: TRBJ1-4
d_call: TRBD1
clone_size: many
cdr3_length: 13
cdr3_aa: CSAVQGPGEKLFF
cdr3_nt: TGCAGTGCCGTACAGGGGCCAGGTGAAAAACTGTTTTTT

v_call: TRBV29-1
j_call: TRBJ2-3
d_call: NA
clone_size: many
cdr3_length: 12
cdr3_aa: CSVDRATDTQYF
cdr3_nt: TGCAGCGTTGACAGGGCCACAGATACGCAGTATTTT

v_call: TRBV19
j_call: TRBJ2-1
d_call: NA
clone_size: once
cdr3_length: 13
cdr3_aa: CASSRDGYNGQFF
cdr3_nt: TGTGCCAGTAGTAGGGACGGTTACAATGGGCAGTTCTTC

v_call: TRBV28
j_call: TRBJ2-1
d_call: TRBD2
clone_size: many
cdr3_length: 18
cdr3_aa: CASSFGLVAGGSYNEQFF
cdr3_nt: TGTGCCAGCAGTTTTGGATTGGTAGCGGGAGGGTCCTACAATGAGCAGTTCTTC

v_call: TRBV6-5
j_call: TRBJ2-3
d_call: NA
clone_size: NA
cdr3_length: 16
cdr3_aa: CVSSSSESAGPDTQYF
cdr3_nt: TGTGTCAGCAGTTCCTCGGAGTCCGCGGGACCAGATACGCAGTATTTT

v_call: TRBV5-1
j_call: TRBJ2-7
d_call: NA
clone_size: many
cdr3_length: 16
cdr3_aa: CASSLRDLDTTYEQYF
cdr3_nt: TGCGCCAGCAGCTTGCGGGACCTCGACACCACCTACGAGCAGTACTTC

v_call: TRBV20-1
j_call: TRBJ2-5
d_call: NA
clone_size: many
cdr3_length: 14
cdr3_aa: CSGRPGGAQETQYF
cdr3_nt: TGCAGTGGAAGGCCGGGCGGAGCTCAAGAGACCCAGTACTTC

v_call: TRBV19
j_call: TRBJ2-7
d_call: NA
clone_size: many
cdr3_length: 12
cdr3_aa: CASRQQGDEQYF
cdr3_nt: TGTGCCAGTAGGCAACAGGGAGACGAGCAGTACTTC

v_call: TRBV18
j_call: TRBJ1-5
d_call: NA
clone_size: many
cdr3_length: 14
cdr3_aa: CASSPISSNQPQHF
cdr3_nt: TGTGCCAGCTCACCAATCAGTAGCAATCAGCCCCAGCATTTT

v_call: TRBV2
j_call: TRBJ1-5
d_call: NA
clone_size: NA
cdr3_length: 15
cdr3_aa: CAIRLREGSNQPQHF
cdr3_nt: TGTGCCATCAGGTTAAGGGAAGGCAGCAATCAGCCCCAGCATTTT

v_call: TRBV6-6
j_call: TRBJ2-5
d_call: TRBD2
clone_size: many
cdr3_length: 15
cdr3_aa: CASSYSAGDQETQYF
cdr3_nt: TGTGCCAGCAGTTACTCGGCGGGGGACCAAGAGACCCAGTACTTC

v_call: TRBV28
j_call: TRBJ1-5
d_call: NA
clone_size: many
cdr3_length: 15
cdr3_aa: CATSSLEVSNQPQHF
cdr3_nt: TGTGCCACCAGCAGTTTAGAGGTGAGCAATCAGCCCCAGCATTTT

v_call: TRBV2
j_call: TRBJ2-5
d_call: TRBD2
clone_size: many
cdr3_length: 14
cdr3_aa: CASSEGTSGETQYF
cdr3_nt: TGTGCCAGCAGTGAAGGGACTAGCGGTGAGACCCAGTACTTC

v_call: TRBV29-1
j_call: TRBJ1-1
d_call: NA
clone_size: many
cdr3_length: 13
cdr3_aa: CSAPVGTDVDAFF
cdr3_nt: TGCAGCGCCCCGGTCGGCACGGACGTGGATGCTTTCTTT

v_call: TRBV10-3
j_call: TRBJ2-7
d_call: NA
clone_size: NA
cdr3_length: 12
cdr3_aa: CAISDSRYEQYF
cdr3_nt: TGTGCCATCAGTGATAGTCGGTACGAGCAGTACTTC

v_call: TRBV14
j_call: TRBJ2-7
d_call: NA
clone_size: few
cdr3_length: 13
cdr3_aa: CASSRQGRDEQYF
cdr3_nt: TGTGCCAGCAGCCGACAGGGGAGGGACGAGCAGTACTTC

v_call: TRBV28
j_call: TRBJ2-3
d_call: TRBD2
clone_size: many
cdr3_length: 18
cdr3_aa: CASSSIGWGGRPEDTQYF
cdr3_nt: TGTGCCAGCAGTTCGATTGGGTGGGGCGGGAGACCCGAAGATACGCAGTATTTT

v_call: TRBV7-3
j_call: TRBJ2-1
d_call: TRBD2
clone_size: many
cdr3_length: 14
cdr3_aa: CASSRTSGRNEQFF
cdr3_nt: TGTGCCAGCAGCCGGACTAGCGGGAGAAATGAGCAGTTCTTC

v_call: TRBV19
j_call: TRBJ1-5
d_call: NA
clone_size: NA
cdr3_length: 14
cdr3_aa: CASNTGYSNQPQHF
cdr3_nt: TGTGCCAGTAATACAGGGTATAGCAATCAGCCCCAGCATTTT

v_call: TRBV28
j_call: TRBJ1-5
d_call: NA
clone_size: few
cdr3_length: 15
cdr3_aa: CASSLVGKSNQPQHF
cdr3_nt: TGTGCCAGCAGTTTAGTGGGGAAATCTAATCAGCCCCAGCATTTT

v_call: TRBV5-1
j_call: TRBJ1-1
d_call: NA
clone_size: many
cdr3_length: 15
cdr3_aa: CASSLQGNMNTEAFF
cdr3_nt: TGCGCCAGCAGCTTGCAGGGGAACATGAACACTGAAGCTTTCTTT

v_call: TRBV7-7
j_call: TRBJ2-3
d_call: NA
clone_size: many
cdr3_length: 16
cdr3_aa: CASSLSRATTTDTQYF
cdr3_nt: TGTGCTAGCAGCTTAAGTCGGGCTACTACCACAGATACGCAGTATTTT

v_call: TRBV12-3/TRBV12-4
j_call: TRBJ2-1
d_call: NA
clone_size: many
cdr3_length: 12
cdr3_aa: CASRPGLHEQFF
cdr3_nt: TGTGCCAGCAGGCCGGGGTTGCATGAGCAGTTCTTC

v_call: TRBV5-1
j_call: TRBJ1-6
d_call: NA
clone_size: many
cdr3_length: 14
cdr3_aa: CASSPDGGYSPLHF
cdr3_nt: TGCGCCAGCAGCCCTGACGGGGGGTATTCACCCCTCCACTTT

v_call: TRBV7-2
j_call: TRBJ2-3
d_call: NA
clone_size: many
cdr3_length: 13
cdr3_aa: CASSRDLGDTQYF
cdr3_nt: TGTGCCAGCAGCCGGGACTTGGGAGATACGCAGTATTTT

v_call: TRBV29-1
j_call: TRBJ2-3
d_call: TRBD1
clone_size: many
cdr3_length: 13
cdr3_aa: CSAKGQGPDTQYF
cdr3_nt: TGCAGCGCGAAGGGACAGGGTCCAGATACGCAGTATTTT

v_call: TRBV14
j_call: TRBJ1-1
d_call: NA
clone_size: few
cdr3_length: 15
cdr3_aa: CASSQDVWGLGEAFF
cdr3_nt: TGTGCCAGCAGCCAAGATGTCTGGGGTCTTGGTGAAGCTTTCTTT

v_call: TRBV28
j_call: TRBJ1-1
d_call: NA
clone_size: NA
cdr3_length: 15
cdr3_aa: CASSPGTVMNTEAFF
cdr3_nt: TGTGCCAGCAGCCCCGGGACCGTCATGAACACTGAAGCTTTCTTT

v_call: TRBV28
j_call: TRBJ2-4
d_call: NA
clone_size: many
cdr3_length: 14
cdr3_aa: CASSLPVAKNIQYF
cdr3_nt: TGTGCCAGCAGTTTACCGGTAGCCAAAAACATTCAGTACTTC